This passage covers 9 T cell receptor beta chains from one sample sequenced in a study of shared clonotypes between healthy human individuals. The repertoire was sequenced with immunoSEQ multiplex PCR; TCRdb's copy has only in-frame clones and lacks some. The sample carries about 490,000 clones, approximately 84% recorded once. Sample: PBMCs. Receptors were obtained from a woman in her forties in good health. Some clones in this sample may be carry-over from other donors' samples.

The chain is built from TRBV5-5 and TRBJ1-2; D unclear. V was cut by 0 bases and J by 4 bases, with 10 bases left in between. In germline, CDR1 is SGHKS, CDR2 YYEKEE (reference sequence). This CDR3 comprises 14 residues. In nucleotides, the CDR3 is TGTGCCAGCAGCTTGGATCGGGGTAGCTATGGCTACACCTTC. Encoded protein: CASSLDRGSYGYTF.

V gene TRBV6-5 combines with J gene TRBJ2-2; 9 bases align to TRBD2. The CDR3 contains 14 residues. V trimming: 6 bases; J trimming: 8 bases; junction bases outside the gene matches: 7. Germline CDR1 is MNHEY and CDR2 is SVGAGI. CDR3 nucleotide sequence: TGTGCCAGCAGGAGGGGACTAGCCCTTGGGGAGCTGTTTTTT. This translates into CASRRGLALGELFF.

This chain uses TRBV28 with TRBJ2-7; D is undetermined. V lost 4 bases to trimming and J lost 2 bases, with 9 bases between them. This CDR3 is built from 13 residues. Looked up from germline, CDR1 is MDHEN and CDR2 is SYDVKM. The CDR3 sequence: CASSYDLPYEQYF. The CDR3 nucleotides read TGTGCCAGCAGTTACGATCTTCCCTACGAGCAGTACTTC.

This clone has a handful of counts. The rearrangement links TRBV28 to TRBJ1-1, with TRBD1 identical over 9 bases. Germline CDR1 reads MDHEN; CDR2 reads SYDVKM. J was trimmed by 2 bases and V by 5 bases; bases with no gene match: 9. The CDR3 length is 16 residues. For the CDR3, the DNA is TGTGCCAGCAGTCCCGGGACAGGGAGGAGCAACACTGAAGCTTTCTTT. Its protein product is CASSPGTGRSNTEAFF.

The CDR3 loop reads CSARDALGQHF. The CDR3, as DNA: TGCAGTGCTAGAGATGCCCTGGGCCAGCATTTT. J is TRBJ1-5 and V is TRBV20-1; D gene unclear. Germline V gene data show CDR1 as DFQATT and CDR2 as SNEGSKA (reference sequence). The length of the CDR3 is 11 residues. V lost 0 bases, J lost 12 bases, and 9 bases lay in between.

This clone was seen many times. The chain joins TRBV7-9 to TRBJ1-2; TRBD1 might be the D (5 bases). Trimming cost V 6 bases and J 13 bases, with 18 bases left between them. The germline V gene encodes CDR1 SEHNR and CDR2 FQNEAQ (reference sequence). The CDR3 runs to 12 residues. The CDR3 spells CASSYPGTASTF. The CDR3 DNA sequence: TGTGCCAGCAGTTACCCCGGGACTGCCAGCACCTTC.

The genes are TRBV6-5 and TRBJ2-7; D may correspond to TRBD1 or TRBD2 (6 bases each). CDR3 length: 15 residues. V was clipped by 0 bases and J by 3 bases, with 12 bases between them. The V gene's germline CDR1 is MNHEY and CDR2 SVGAGI. This CDR3 reads CASSYSGGQYYEQYF. As DNA, the CDR3 is TGTGCCAGCAGTTACTCAGGGGGGCAGTACTACGAGCAGTACTTC.

The chain has TRBV4-1 and TRBJ2-7; 10 bases agree with TRBD1. This CDR3 spans 14 amino acids. The V and J ends lost 4 bases and 6 bases, in that order; junction bases with no gene match: 6. Germline assignment: CDR1 MGHRA and CDR2 YSYEKL. The CDR3 spells CASSPGTGASEQYF. For the CDR3, the DNA is TGCGCCAGCAGCCCCGGGACAGGGGCCTCCGAGCAGTACTTC.

The chain couples TRBV4-3 to TRBJ1-6; D is possibly TRBD1 (5 bases). The CDR3 has 16 residues. Germline V gene lookup returns CDR1 LGHNA and CDR2 YSLEER. V gave up 0 bases and J gave up 7 bases, with 13 bases separating them. CDR3 in DNA: TGCGCCAGCAGCCAAGATAGGTCAGGGCTAAATTCACCCCTCCACTTT. This gives the protein CASSQDRSGLNSPLHF.